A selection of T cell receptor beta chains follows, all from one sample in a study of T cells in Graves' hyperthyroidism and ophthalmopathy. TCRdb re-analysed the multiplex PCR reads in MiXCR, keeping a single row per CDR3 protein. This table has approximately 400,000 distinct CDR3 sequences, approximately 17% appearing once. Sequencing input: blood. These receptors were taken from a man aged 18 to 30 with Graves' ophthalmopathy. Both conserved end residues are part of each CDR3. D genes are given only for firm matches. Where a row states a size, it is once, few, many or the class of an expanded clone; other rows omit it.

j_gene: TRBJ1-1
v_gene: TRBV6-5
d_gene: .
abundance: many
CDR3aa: CASSYSRAPNTEAFF
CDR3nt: TGTGCCAGCAGTTACTCCCGGGCCCCTAACACTGAAGCTTTCTTT

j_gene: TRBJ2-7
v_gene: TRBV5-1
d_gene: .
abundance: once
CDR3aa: CASSSAVGLTYEQYF
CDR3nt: TGCGCCAGCAGCAGTGCCGTGGGTCTCACCTACGAGCAGTACTTC

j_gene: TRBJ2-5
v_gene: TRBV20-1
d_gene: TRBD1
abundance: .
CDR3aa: CSARDQGVQETQYF
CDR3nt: TGCAGTGCTAGAGATCAGGGGGTCCAAGAGACCCAGTACTTC

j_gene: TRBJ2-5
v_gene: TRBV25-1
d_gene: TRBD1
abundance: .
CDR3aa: CASSERTGQETQYF
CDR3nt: TGTGCCAGCAGTGAACGGACAGGGCAAGAGACCCAGTACTTC

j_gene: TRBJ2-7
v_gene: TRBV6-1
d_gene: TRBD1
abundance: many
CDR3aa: CASSFGQGKGEQYF
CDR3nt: TGTGCCAGCAGTTTTGGACAGGGAAAGGGCGAGCAGTACTTC

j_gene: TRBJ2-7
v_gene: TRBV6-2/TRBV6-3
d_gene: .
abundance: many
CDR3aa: CASSSEGTASSYEQYF
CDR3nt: TGTGCCAGCAGTTCCGAAGGGACGGCGAGCTCCTACGAGCAGTACTTC

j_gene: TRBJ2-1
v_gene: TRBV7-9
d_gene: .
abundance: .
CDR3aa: CASTAPGGEGYNEQFF
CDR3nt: TGTGCCAGCACCGCCCCAGGCGGGGAAGGATACAATGAGCAGTTCTTC

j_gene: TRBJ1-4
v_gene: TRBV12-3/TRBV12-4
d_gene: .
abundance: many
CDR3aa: CASSKYRDEKLFF
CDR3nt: TGTGCCAGCAGTAAATACAGGGATGAAAAACTGTTTTTT

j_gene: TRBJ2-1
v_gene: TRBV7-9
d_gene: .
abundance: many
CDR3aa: CASSPPVGLNEQFF
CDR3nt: TGTGCCAGCAGCCCCCCGGTAGGGTTGAATGAGCAGTTCTTC

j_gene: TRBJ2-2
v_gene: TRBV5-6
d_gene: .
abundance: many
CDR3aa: CASSLWGPGELFF
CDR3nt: TGTGCCAGCAGCTTGTGGGGACCCGGGGAGCTGTTTTTT

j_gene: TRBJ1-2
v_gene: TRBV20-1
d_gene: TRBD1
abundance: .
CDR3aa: CSFGTGGNYGYTF
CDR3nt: TGCAGCTTCGGGACAGGGGGTAACTATGGCTACACCTTC

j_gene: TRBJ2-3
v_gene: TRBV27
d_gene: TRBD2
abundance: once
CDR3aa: CASSSRLAGQYF
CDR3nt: TGTGCCAGCAGTTCCAGACTAGCGGGGCAGTATTTT

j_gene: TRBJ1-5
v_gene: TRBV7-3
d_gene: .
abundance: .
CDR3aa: CASSLLPGSLNQPQHF
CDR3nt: TGTGCCAGCAGCTTACTTCCGGGGTCTCTCAATCAGCCCCAGCATTTT

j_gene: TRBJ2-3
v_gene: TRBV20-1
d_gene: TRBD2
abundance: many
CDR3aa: CSASSPGTSATGTDTQYF
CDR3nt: TGCAGTGCTAGTAGTCCCGGGACTAGCGCGACGGGCACAGATACGCAGTATTTT

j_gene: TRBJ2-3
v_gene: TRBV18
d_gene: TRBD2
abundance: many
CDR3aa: CASSRPGTSSDTQYF
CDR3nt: TGTGCCAGCTCACGTCCCGGGACTAGTTCAGATACGCAGTATTTT

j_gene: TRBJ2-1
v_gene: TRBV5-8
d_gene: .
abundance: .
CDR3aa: CASSLTQGLNEQFF
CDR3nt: TGTGCCAGCAGCTTGACCCAGGGGTTGAATGAGCAGTTCTTC

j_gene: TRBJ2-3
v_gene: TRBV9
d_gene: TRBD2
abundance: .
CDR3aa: CASSQGGRAPDTQYF
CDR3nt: TGTGCCAGCAGCCAGGGAGGGCGGGCCCCAGATACGCAGTATTTT

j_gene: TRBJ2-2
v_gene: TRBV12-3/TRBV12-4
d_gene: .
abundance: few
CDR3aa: CASSLWQDGGELFF
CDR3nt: TGTGCCAGCAGTTTATGGCAGGATGGCGGGGAGCTGTTTTTT

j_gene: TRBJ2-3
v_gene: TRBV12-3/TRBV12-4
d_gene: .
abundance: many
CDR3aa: CASSFGGQSTNTQYF
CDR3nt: TGTGCCAGCAGTTTCGGGGGGCAGAGCACAAATACGCAGTATTTT

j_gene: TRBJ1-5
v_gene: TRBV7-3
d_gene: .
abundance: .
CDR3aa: CASSPGPGGPQHF
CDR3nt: TGTGCCAGCAGCCCAGGGCCCGGGGGGCCCCAGCATTTT

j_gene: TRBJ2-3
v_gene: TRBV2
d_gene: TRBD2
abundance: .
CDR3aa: CASGETSGDADTQYF
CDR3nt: TGTGCCAGCGGGGAGACTAGCGGGGACGCAGATACGCAGTATTTT

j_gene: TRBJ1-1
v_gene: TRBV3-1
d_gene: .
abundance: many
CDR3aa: CASSQAGENTEAFF
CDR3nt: TGTGCCAGCAGCCAAGCGGGGGAGAACACTGAAGCTTTCTTT

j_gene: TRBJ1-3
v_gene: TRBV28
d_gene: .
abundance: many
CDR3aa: CASISGSGNTIYF
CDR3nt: TGTGCCAGCATATCGGGCTCTGGAAACACCATATATTTT

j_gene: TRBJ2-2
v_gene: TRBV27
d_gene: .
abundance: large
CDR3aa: CASTSNTGELFF
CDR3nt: TGTGCCAGCACCAGCAACACCGGGGAGCTGTTTTTT

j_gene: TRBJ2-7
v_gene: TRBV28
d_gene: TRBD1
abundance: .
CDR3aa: CASSEGQANYEQYF
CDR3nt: TGTGCCAGCAGTGAGGGACAGGCGAACTACGAGCAGTACTTC

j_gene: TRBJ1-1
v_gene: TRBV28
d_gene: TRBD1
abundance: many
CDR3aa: CASIPGQGRTEAFF
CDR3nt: TGTGCCAGCATTCCGGGACAGGGTCGAACTGAAGCTTTCTTT

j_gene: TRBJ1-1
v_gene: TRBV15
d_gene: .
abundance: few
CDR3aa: CATSNSQGAEAFF
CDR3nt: TGTGCCACCAGCAACTCACAGGGAGCTGAGGCTTTCTTT

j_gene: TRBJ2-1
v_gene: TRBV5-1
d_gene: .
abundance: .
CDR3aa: CASSLGSGLALYNEQFF
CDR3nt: TGTGCCAGCAGCTTAGGATCCGGGCTAGCGCTCTACAATGAGCAGTTCTTC

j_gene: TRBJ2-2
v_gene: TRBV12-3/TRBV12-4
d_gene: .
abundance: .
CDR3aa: CASTRITIANTGELFF
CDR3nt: TGTGCCAGCACCCGGATAACTATTGCGAACACCGGGGAGCTGTTTTTT

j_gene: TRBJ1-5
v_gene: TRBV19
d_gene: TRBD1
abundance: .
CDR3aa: CASRTQGQGGNQPQHF
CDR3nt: TGTGCCAGTAGGACCCAGGGACAGGGTGGCAATCAGCCCCAGCATTTT

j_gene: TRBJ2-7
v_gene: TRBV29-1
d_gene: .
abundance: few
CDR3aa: CSVEFGGTYEQYF
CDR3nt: TGCAGCGTTGAATTCGGCGGCACCTACGAGCAGTACTTC

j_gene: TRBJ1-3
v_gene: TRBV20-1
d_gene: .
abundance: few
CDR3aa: CSAEGEGTGNTIYF
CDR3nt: TGCAGTGCAGAGGGGGAAGGGACTGGAAACACCATATATTTT

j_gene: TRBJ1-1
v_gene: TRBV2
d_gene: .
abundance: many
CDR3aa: CASGGGIGANTEAFF
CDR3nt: TGTGCCAGCGGGGGGGGGATAGGGGCAAACACTGAAGCTTTCTTT

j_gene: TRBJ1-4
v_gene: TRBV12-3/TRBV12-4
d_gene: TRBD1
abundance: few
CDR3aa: CASSLSPTGVTNEKLFF
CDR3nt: TGTGCCAGCAGTTTATCGCCTACAGGGGTAACTAATGAAAAACTGTTTTTT

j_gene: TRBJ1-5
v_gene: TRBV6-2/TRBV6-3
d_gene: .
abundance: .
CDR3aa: CASSSININQPQHF
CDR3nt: TGTGCCAGCAGTTCCATAAATATTAATCAGCCCCAGCATTTT

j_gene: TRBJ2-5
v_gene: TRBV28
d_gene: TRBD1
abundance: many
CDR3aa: CASSLSGQGIGQYF
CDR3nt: TGTGCCAGCAGTTTATCGGGACAGGGGATCGGCCAGTACTTC

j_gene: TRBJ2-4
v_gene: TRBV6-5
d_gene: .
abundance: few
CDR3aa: CASSYSFGQGGDIQYF
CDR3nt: TGTGCCAGCAGTTACTCGTTCGGACAGGGAGGGGACATTCAGTACTTC

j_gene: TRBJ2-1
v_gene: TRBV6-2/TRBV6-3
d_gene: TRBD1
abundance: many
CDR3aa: CASSPGQGHNEQFF
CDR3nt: TGTGCCAGCAGTCCGGGACAGGGTCACAATGAGCAGTTCTTC

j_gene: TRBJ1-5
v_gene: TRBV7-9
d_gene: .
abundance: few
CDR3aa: CASSVGLNQPQHF
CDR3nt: TGTGCCAGCAGTGTGGGACTAAATCAGCCCCAGCATTTT

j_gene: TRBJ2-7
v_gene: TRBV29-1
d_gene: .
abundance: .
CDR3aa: CSVLRTDSYEQYF
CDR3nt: TGCAGCGTACTCAGGACGGACTCCTACGAGCAGTACTTC

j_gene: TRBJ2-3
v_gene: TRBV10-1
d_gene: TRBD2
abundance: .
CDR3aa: CASSEMGSGATDTQYF
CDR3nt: TGCGCCAGCAGTGAAATGGGTAGCGGGGCAACAGATACGCAGTATTTT

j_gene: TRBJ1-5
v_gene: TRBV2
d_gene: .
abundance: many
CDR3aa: CASSPPGNQPQHF
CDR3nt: TGTGCCAGCAGCCCGCCCGGGAATCAGCCCCAGCATTTT

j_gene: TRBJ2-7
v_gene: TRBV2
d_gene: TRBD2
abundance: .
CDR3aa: CASILTPGNSGSYEQYF
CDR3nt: TGTGCCAGCATTCTCACCCCGGGAAATAGCGGGAGCTACGAGCAGTACTTC

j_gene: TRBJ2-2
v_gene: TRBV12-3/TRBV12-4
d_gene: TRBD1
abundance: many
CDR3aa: CASSQRTGNTGELFF
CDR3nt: TGTGCCAGCAGTCAAAGGACAGGGAACACCGGGGAGCTGTTTTTT

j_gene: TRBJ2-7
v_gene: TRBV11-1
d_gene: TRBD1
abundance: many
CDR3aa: CASSLGGSGTGPYEQYF
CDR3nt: TGTGCCAGCAGCTTAGGCGGTTCCGGGACAGGCCCCTACGAGCAGTACTTC

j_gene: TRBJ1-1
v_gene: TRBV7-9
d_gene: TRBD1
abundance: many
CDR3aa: CASSPIRTDRESEAFF
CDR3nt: TGTGCCAGCAGCCCTATTAGGACGGACAGGGAGTCTGAAGCTTTCTTT

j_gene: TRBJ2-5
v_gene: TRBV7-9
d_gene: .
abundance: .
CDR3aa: CATASGWSETQYF
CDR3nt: TGTGCCACCGCTTCGGGTTGGAGTGAGACCCAGTACTTC

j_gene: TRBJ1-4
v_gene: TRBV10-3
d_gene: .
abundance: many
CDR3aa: CAISESRDINEKLFF
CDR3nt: TGTGCCATCAGTGAGTCGCGGGACATTAATGAAAAACTGTTTTTT

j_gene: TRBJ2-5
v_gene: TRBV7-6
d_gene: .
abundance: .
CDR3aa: CASSLALPRFLETQYF
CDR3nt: TGTGCCAGCAGCTTAGCCCTGCCTAGATTTCTAGAGACCCAGTACTTC

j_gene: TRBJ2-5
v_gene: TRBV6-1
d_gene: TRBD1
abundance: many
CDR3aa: CASSPDRAVETQYF
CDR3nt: TGTGCCAGCAGTCCGGACAGGGCTGTTGAGACCCAGTACTTC

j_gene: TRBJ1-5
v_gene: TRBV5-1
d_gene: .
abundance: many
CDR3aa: CASSLEWGQPQHF
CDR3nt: TGCGCCAGCAGCTTGGAGTGGGGGCAGCCCCAGCATTTT

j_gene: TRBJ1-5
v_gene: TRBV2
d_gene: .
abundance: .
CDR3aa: CASNAGGGNQPQHF
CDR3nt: TGTGCCAGCAATGCCGGTGGGGGGAATCAGCCCCAGCATTTT

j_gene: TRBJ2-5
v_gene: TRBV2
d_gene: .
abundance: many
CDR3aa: CASRVVGSQETQYF
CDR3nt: TGTGCCAGCAGAGTGGTCGGTAGCCAAGAGACCCAGTACTTC

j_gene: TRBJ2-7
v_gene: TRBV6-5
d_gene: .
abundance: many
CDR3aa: CASSYSRSDSYEQYF
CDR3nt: TGTGCCAGCAGTTACTCAAGGTCTGACTCCTACGAGCAGTACTTC

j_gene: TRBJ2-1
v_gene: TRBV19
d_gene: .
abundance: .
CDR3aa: CASSITGLARYYEQFF
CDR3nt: TGTGCCAGTAGTATAACAGGCCTAGCGAGGTACTATGAGCAGTTCTTC